The 28 T cell receptor beta chains given below trace back to one sample, sequenced in a study of blood T cell repertoires in COVID-19. This table comes from immunoSEQ multiplex PCR, and its TCRdb copy is limited to in-frame clones, with some not included. Of about 68,000 clones in the sample, about 82% were seen once. Sample: peripheral blood. The receptors stem from a man aged 50-60 years with acute or convalescent COVID-19.

This rearrangement joins TRBV2 to TRBJ1-2; possibly TRBD1 for D (5 bases). Per the germline V gene, CDR1 is SNHLY and CDR2 is FYNNEI. The CDR3 loop spans 13 amino acids. Between the trimmed V and J ends, which lost 3 bases and 5 bases, there was a span of 10 bases. The CDR3 protein is CASSENRIYGYTF. Here the CDR3 DNA reads TGTGCCAGCAGTGAGAACAGGATATATGGCTACACCTTC.

In DNA form, the CDR3 reads TGTGCCAGCAGTACTCCGGGGACAGGGGAGGAGACCCAGTACTTC. Protein sequence: CASSTPGTGEETQYF. The J gene is TRBJ2-5, the V gene TRBV7-9, with TRBD1 identical over 10 bases. With V trimmed by 6 bases and J by 5 bases, 9 bases remained unmatched. The CDR3 sequence is 15 residues long. Germline V CDR1 and CDR2: SEHNR, FQNEAQ (reference sequence).

This clone is a singleton in its sample. The chain combines TRBV3-1 (or the pseudogene TRBV3-2) with TRBJ2-3, with 12 positions matching TRBD2. The CDR3 is made up of 19 amino acids. J was trimmed by 5 bases and V by 0 bases; bases with no gene match: 12. Germline assignment: CDR1 LGHDT and CDR2 YNNKEL (reference sequence). In DNA form, the CDR3 reads TGTGCCAGCAGCCAAGATTCTAGCGGGGGGGTAATGCACATAGATACGCAGTATTTT. Its translation is CASSQDSSGGVMHIDTQYF.

The J gene is TRBJ1-1, the V gene TRBV12-5; D is ambiguous. The germline V gene encodes CDR1 LGHNT and CDR2 FRNRAP. V lost 7 bases, J lost 1 base, and 7 bases lay in between. This CDR3 has 12 amino acids. In DNA, the CDR3 is TGTGCTAGTGCCCACACGAACACTGAAGCTTTCTTT. Encoded protein: CASAHTNTEAFF.

The V and J genes are TRBV7-2 and TRBJ1-3; D is uncertain. CDR3 length: 16 residues. Germline CDR1 reads SGHTA; CDR2 reads FQGNSA. With 2 bases removed from V and 1 base from J, the gap between germline ends came to 12 bases. CDR3 nucleotides: TGTGCCAGCAGCTTAAGTGCCTCGAGATCTGGAAACACCATATATTTT. Its translation: CASSLSASRSGNTIYF.

The chain is built from TRBV29-1 and TRBJ2-3; no clear D. CDR3 length: 10 amino acids. Germline V gene sequence: CDR1 SQVTM, CDR2 ANQGSEA. The V and J ends lost 7 bases and 5 bases respectively, with 7 bases between them. CDR3 bases: TGCAGCGGAGTATTAGATACGCAGTATTTT. Translation: CSGVLDTQYF.

This rearrangement joins TRBV24-1 to TRBJ2-5; 8 bases match TRBD2. The V segment lost 3 bases and the J segment 5 bases; nucleotides outside the gene matches: 10. The CDR3 runs to 16 residues. Germline V CDR1 and CDR2: KGHDR, SFDVKD. Here the CDR3 reads CATSDNSGAPRETQYF. CDR3 DNA: TGTGCCACCAGTGATAATAGCGGGGCTCCTCGGGAGACCCAGTACTTC.

The gene calls are TRBV5-4 and TRBJ2-7, with TRBD2 matching 13 bases. J was trimmed by 4 bases and V by 5 bases; bases with no gene match: 6. CDR1 and CDR2 from the germline V gene are SGHNT and YYREEE (reference sequence). The CDR3 sequence is 15 residues long. The CDR3: CASRQGTSGAYEQYF. The DNA of the CDR3 is TGTGCCAGCAGACAAGGGACTAGCGGGGCTTACGAGCAGTACTTC.

The V call is TRBV15, the J call TRBJ2-1; D possibly corresponds to TRBD1 (6 bases). Between the trimmed V and J ends, which lost 6 bases and 8 bases, there was a span of 17 bases. This CDR3 is 14 amino acids long. CDR1 and CDR2 (germline): LNHNV, YYDKDF (reference sequence). In DNA form, the CDR3 reads TGTGCCACCAGTGAGCCCGAGGGGGTCGATGAGCAGTTCTTC. It yields the protein CATSEPEGVDEQFF.

This rearrangement joins TRBV2 to TRBJ2-7; possible D gene TRBD1, 5 bases. Trimming took off 6 bases at V and 3 bases at J, with 9 bases between the two ends. The CDR3 has 12 amino acids. From germline, CDR1 is SNHLY and CDR2 FYNNEI. The DNA of the CDR3 is TGTGCCAGCAGCCCCAGGGTCTACGAGCAGTACGTC. This encodes CASSPRVYEQYV.

This clone was counted only a few times. The CDR3 here is CATSDSRGFEPQHF. As DNA, the CDR3 is TGTGCCACCAGTGATTCCAGGGGGTTTGAGCCCCAGCATTTT. This chain uses TRBV24-1 with TRBJ1-5, with 7 bases identical to TRBD1. The V gene's germline CDR1 is KGHDR and CDR2 SFDVKD. CDR3 size: 14 residues. Trimming cost V 2 bases and J 8 bases; bases outside gene matches: 5.

The CDR3 loop reads CASSLGEIASYEQYF. Written as DNA, the CDR3 is TGTGCCAGCAGCTTAGGTGAAATTGCGAGCTACGAGCAGTACTTC. The rearrangement uses TRBV7-9 and TRBJ2-7; D is unclear. The germline V gene encodes CDR1 SEHNR and CDR2 FQNEAQ (reference sequence). Trimming stripped 1 base from V and 3 bases from J, with 13 bases between. The CDR3 runs 15 residues.

This clone has only a few counts. CDR3: CASSVQTNNSPLHF. The CDR3 region has the DNA TGTGCCAGCAGTGTGCAGACTAATAATTCACCCCTCCACTTT. The rearrangement uses TRBV2 and TRBJ1-6; D is undetermined. The CDR3 sequence is 14 residues long. CDR1 is SNHLY and CDR2 is FYNNEI in the germline V gene. The V gene lost 4 bases and the J gene lost 5 bases, with 9 bases spanning the gap. Full variable domain (remainder filled in from reference TRBV2 and TRBJ1-6): EPEVTQTPSHQVTQMGQEVILRCVPISNHLYFYWYRQILGQKVEFLVSFYNNEISEKSEIFDDQFSVERPDGSNFTLKIRSTKLEDSAMYFCASSVQTNNSPLHFGNGTRLTVT.

The V call is TRBV3-1 (or the pseudogene TRBV3-2), the J call TRBJ2-3; perhaps TRBD2 as D (5 bases). Trimming took 1 base from V and 8 from J, leaving 10 bases between them. CDR1 is LGHDT, CDR2 YNNKEL, per germline (reference sequence). CDR3 length: 13 amino acids. The CDR3 DNA sequence: TGTGCCAGCAGCCAAGTGTTCGGGGTTACGCAGTATTTT. Its protein product is CASSQVFGVTQYF.

The rearrangement links TRBV30 to TRBJ2-1; D remains unclear. CDR3 length equals 14 residues. The ends were cut back, 5 bases at V and 0 bases at J, with 11 bases in the middle. The germline V gene has CDR1 GTSNPN and CDR2 SVGIG (reference sequence). The CDR3 bases are TGTGCCTGGGGAGAGGAGAGCTCCTACAATGAGCAGTTCTTC. This gives the protein CAWGEESSYNEQFF.

This clone was observed a handful of times. This chain links TRBV6-1 with TRBJ1-6; no definite D call. V lost 0 bases to trimming and J lost 7 bases, with 13 bases between them. Germline CDR1 and CDR2: MNHNS and SASEGT. The CDR3 runs 16 residues. The CDR3 loop reads CASSEAPGLENSPLHF. The DNA of the CDR3 is TGTGCCAGCAGTGAAGCGCCGGGGTTGGAGAATTCACCCCTCCACTTT.

Remarks on this clone: The identical CDR3 is also encoded by other nucleotide sequences in the sample. The chain is built from TRBV2 and TRBJ2-2, with D uncertain. In germline, CDR1 is SNHLY, CDR2 FYNNEI. V dropped 3 bases and J dropped 1 base, with 6 bases sitting between them. CDR3 length: 14 residues. For the CDR3, the DNA is TGTGCCAGCAGTGAGGGCAGGAACACCGGGGAGCTGTTTTTT. It yields the protein CASSEGRNTGELFF.

The rearrangement links TRBV9 to TRBJ1-4; 10 bases line up with TRBD1. Germline CDR1 and CDR2: SGDLS and YYNGEE. The length of the CDR3 is 15 residues. Trimming took 3 bases from V and 6 from J; bases not matched to a gene: 5. The CDR3, as DNA: TGTGCCAGCAGCGCCTCCGGGACAGGGGATGAAAAACTGTTTTTT. Its translation: CASSASGTGDEKLFF. Together with reference TRBV9 and TRBJ1-4, the CDR3 gives the full variable domain: DSGVTQTPKHLITATGQRVTLRCSPRSGDLSVYWYQQSLDQGLQFLIQYYNGEERAKGNILERFSAQQFPDLHSELNLSSLELGDSALYFCASSASGTGDEKLFFGSGTQLSVL.

The chain couples TRBV10-3 to TRBJ1-2; a possible D gene is TRBD1 (6 bases). The CDR3 extends over 13 amino acids. The germline CDR1 and CDR2 sequences are ENHRY and SYGVKD. The V end lost 2 bases, the J end lost 8 bases, and 12 bases lay between the germline ends. This CDR3 is CAISETGHSGYTF. The DNA for the CDR3 is TGTGCCATCAGTGAGACGGGACATTCGGGCTACACCTTC.

This clone was seen a few times. The rearrangement links TRBV27 to TRBJ1-1; 9 positions match TRBD1. The V segment lost 4 bases and the J segment 11 bases; nucleotides outside the gene matches: 8. Per germline, CDR1 MNHEY and CDR2 SMNVEV (reference sequence). CDR3 length: 13 residues. The CDR3 loop reads CASSWGTGGEAFF. DNA of the CDR3: TGTGCCAGCAGTTGGGGTACAGGGGGCGAGGCTTTCTTT.

This clone turned up a few times. Distinct nucleotide sequences in the sample also encode this CDR3. J is TRBJ1-2 and V is TRBV30, with TRBD1 as a possible D gene (6 bases). CDR1 and CDR2 (germline): GTSNPN, SVGIG (reference sequence). The CDR3 is made up of 13 amino acids. V was pared by 0 bases and J by 4 bases, with 9 bases between. CDR3 residues: CAWSVQGGYGYTF. Written as DNA, the CDR3 is TGTGCCTGGAGTGTACAGGGCGGCTATGGCTACACCTTC.

V gene TRBV7-2 combines with J gene TRBJ2-5; a possible D gene is TRBD1 (5 bases). The germline CDR1 and CDR2 sequences are SGHTA and FQGNSA. The CDR3 consists of 16 residues. Trimming removed 1 base at V and 4 bases at J, with 16 bases between. The CDR3 nucleotides read TGTGCCAGCAGCTTAGATTGGGGCCAGCGCTCAGAGACCCAGTACTTC. It yields the protein CASSLDWGQRSETQYF.

The chain uses TRBV7-9 and TRBJ1-6, with D uncertain. CDR3 length: 16 residues. The ends were cut back, 5 bases at V and 0 bases at J, with 11 bases in the middle. The germline V gene has CDR1 SEHNR and CDR2 FQNEAQ (reference sequence). CDR3 in amino acids: CASSHGSSSYNSPLHF. The CDR3 DNA is TGTGCCAGCAGCCACGGGTCAAGCTCCTATAATTCACCCCTCCACTTT.

This rearrangement joins TRBV2 to TRBJ1-1; D remains unclear. Per germline, CDR1 SNHLY and CDR2 FYNNEI. Trimming removed 6 bases from V and 1 base from J, with 9 bases in between. This CDR3 comprises 13 residues. The CDR3 here is CASRESKNTEAFF. CDR3 nucleotides: TGTGCCAGCAGGGAAAGCAAGAACACTGAAGCTTTCTTT.

This chain links TRBV5-1 with TRBJ2-5; tentative D call: TRBD1 (8 bases). The germline V and J ends were trimmed by 2 bases and 5 bases, with 19 bases remaining between them. The CDR3 is 16 residues long. Germline CDR1 SGHRS, CDR2 YFSETQ. The CDR3 DNA reads as TGCGCCAGCAGCTTAGGACTAGGACAGGGCGGGGAGACCCAGTACTTC. It encodes CASSLGLGQGGETQYF. The full variable domain, with the rest looked up from reference TRBV5-1 and TRBJ2-5, is KAGVTQTPRYLIKTRGQQVTLSCSPISGHRSVSWYQQTPGQGLQFLFEYFSETQRNKGNFPGRFSGRQFSNSRSEMNVSTLELGDSALYLCASSLGLGQGGETQYFGPGTRLLVL.

The CDR3 protein is CASSLAGRGYNEQFF. CDR3 nucleotides: TGTGCCAGCAGCTTGGCGGGTAGAGGCTACAATGAGCAGTTCTTC. The chain combines TRBV7-3 with TRBJ2-1; D might be TRBD2 (5 bases). The V end lost 3 bases, the J end lost 3 bases, and 12 bases lay between the germline ends. Germline CDR1 and CDR2: SGHTA and FQGTGA. This CDR3 spans 15 amino acids.

This rearrangement joins TRBV4-1 to TRBJ2-5; D possibly corresponds to TRBD1 (6 bases). From germline, CDR1 is MGHRA and CDR2 YSYEKL. Trimming shortened V by 4 bases and J by 1 base, and 13 bases separated the two germline ends. The CDR3 consists of 15 residues. The chain's CDR3 is CASSPQDRTQETQYF. The CDR3 DNA reads as TGCGCCAGCAGCCCTCAAGACAGGACCCAAGAGACCCAGTACTTC.

In this sample, this clone turned up once. The chain couples TRBV3-1 (or the pseudogene TRBV3-2) to TRBJ2-2, with 11 bases aligning to TRBD2. CDR1 and CDR2 (germline): LGHDT, YNNKEL (reference sequence). Losses at the gene ends were 4 bases for V and 5 bases for J; bases not matched to a gene: 9. The CDR3 is 17 residues long. CDR3 in amino acids: CASSPATSGVLTGELFF. The CDR3 nucleotides read TGTGCCAGCAGCCCGGCGACTAGCGGGGTGTTAACCGGGGAGCTGTTTTTT.